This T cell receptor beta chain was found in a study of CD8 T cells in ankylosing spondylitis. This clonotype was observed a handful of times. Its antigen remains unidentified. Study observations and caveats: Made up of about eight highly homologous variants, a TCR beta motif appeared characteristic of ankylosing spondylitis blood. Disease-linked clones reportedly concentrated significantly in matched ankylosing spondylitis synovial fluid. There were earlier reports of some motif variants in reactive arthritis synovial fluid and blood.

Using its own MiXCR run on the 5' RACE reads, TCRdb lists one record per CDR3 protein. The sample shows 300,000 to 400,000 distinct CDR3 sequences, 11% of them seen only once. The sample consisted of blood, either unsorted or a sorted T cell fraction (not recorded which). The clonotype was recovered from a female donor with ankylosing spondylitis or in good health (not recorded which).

The CDR3 DNA reads as TGTGCCAGCAGTTTACGGGGGACAGGCTTATACGAGCAGTACTTC. It yields the protein CASSLRGTGLYEQYF. The J gene is TRBJ2-7, the V gene TRBV12-3 or TRBV12-4; 8 bases line up with TRBD1. J gave up 4 bases and V 2 bases, and 7 bases lay outside the gene matches. This CDR3 comprises 15 residues.